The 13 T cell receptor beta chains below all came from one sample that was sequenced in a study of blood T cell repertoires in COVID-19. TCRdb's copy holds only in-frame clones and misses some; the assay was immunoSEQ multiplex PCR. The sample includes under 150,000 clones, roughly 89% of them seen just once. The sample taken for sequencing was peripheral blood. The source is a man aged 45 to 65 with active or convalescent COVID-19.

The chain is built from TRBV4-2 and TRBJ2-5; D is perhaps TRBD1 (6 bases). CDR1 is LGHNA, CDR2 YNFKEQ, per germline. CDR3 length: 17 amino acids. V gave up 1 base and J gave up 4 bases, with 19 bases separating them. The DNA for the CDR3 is TGTGCCAGCAGCCAAGGACTCAGGCCCTCCAGGGGAGAGACCCAGTACTTC. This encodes CASSQGLRPSRGETQYF.

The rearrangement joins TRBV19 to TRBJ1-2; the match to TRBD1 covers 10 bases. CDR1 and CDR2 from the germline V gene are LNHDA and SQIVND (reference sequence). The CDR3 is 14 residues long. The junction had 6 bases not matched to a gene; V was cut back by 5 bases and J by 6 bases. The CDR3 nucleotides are TGTGCCAGTAGTGTAACGGGACAGGGGAATGGCTACACCTTC. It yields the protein CASSVTGQGNGYTF.

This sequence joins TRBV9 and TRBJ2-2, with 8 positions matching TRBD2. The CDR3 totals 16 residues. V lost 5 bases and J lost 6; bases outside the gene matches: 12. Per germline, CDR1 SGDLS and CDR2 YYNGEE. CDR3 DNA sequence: TGTGCCAGCAGAGCAACGATAGCGGGACGGCCCGGGGAGCTGTTTTTT. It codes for CASRATIAGRPGELFF.

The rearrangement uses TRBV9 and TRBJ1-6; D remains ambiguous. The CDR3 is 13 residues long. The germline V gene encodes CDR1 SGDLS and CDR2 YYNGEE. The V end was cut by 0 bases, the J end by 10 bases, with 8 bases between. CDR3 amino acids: CASSVETDSPLHF. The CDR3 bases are TGTGCCAGCAGCGTAGAAACAGACTCACCCCTCCACTTT.

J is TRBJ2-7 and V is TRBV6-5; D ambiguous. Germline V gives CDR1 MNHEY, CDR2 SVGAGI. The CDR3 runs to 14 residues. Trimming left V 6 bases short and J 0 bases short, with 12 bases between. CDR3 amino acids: CASRFNRDSYEQYF. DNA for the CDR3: TGTGCCAGCAGATTTAACAGAGACTCCTACGAGCAGTACTTC.

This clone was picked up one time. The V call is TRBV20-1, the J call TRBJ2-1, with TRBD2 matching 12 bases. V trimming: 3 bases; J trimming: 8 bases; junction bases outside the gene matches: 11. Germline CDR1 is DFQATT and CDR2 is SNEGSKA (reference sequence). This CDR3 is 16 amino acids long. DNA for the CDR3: TGCAGTGCTAGTGTGCTAGCGGGGGGGCCCGGGGATGAGCAGTTCTTC. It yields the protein CSASVLAGGPGDEQFF.

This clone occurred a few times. The CDR3 region is CASSINQGVSNQPQHF. CDR3 nucleotides: TGTGCCAGTAGTATAAATCAGGGGGTAAGCAATCAGCCCCAGCATTTT. This chain joins TRBV19 and TRBJ1-5; TRBD1 agrees at 7 bases. V trimming: 2 bases; J trimming: 1 base; junction bases outside the gene matches: 5. From germline, CDR1 is LNHDA and CDR2 SQIVND (reference sequence). The CDR3 is made up of 16 amino acids.

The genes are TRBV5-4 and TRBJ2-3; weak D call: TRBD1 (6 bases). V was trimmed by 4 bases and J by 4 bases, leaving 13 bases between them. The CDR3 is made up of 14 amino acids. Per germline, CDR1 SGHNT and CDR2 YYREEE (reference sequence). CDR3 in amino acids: CASSTWTEADTQYF. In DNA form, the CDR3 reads TGTGCCAGCAGCACGTGGACAGAGGCAGATACGCAGTATTTT.

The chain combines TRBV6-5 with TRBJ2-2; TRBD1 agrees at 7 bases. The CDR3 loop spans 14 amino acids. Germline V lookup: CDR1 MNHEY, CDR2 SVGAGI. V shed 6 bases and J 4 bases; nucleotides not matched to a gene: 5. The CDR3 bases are TGTGCCAGCAGCCGGGACAGATCCACCGGGGAGCTGTTTTTT. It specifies CASSRDRSTGELFF.

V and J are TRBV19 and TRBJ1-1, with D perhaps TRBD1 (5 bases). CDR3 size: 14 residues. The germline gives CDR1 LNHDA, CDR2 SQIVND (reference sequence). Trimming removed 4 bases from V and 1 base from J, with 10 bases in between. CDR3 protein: CASSKMTENTEAFF. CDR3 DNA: TGTGCCAGTAGTAAGATGACAGAGAACACTGAAGCTTTCTTT. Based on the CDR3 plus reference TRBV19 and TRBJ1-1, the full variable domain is DGGITQSPKYLFRKEGQNVTLSCEQNLNHDAMYWYRQDPGQGLRLIYYSQIVNDFQKGDIAEGYSVSREKKESFPLTVTSAQKNPTAFYLCASSKMTENTEAFFGQGTRLTVV.

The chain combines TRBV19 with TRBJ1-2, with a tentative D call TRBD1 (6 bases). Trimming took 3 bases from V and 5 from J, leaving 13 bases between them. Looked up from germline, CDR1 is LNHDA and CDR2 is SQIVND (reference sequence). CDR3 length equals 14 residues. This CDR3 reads CASSMPGQGYGYTF. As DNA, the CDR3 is TGTGCCAGTAGTATGCCCGGCCAGGGGTATGGCTACACCTTC.

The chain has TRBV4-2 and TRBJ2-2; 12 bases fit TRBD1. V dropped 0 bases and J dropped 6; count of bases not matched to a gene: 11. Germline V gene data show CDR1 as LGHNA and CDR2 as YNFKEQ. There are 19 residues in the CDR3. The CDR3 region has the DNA TGTGCCAGCAGCCAAGATGGGGACAGGGGGCGCGTTCTCTCCGGGGAGCTGTTTTTT. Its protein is CASSQDGDRGRVLSGELFF.

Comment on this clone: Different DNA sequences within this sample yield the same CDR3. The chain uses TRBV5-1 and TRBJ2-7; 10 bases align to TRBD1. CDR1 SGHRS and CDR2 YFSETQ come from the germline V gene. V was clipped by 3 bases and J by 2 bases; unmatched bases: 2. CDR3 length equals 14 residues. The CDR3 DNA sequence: TGCGCCAGCAGCTCAGGACAGGGGGCCTACGAGCAGTACTTC. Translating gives CASSSGQGAYEQYF.